This T cell receptor (beta chain) was obtained from a study of blood T cells in healthy people across ages. A second PCR of 7 to 11 cycles used a sample-barcoded 5' primer and a J-beta primer mix. One entry per CDR3 protein results from TCRdb running MiXCR on the 5' RACE reads. The data hold about 570,000 distinct CDR3 sequences, with 25% to 30% observed a single time. This clonotype was seen many times. Germline CDR1 and CDR2: LGHNA and YNFKEQ. The ends lost 6 bases at V and 8 bases at J; junction bases unmatched: 5. The CDR3 runs to 13 residues. The rearrangement joins TRBV4-2 to TRBJ1-4, with 8 bases identical to TRBD1. This receptor was taken from a woman in her sixties or seventies in good health. The sample taken for sequencing was blood. The CDR3 sequence: CASSDRGREKLFF. In DNA, the CDR3 is TGTGCCAGCAGTGACAGGGGACGGGAAAAACTGTTTTTT.